The rows below give T cell receptor beta chains drawn from one sample of a study of shared clonotypes between healthy human individuals. TCRdb's table, derived via immunoSEQ multiplex PCR, lists solely in-frame clones and lacks some. The repertoire holds fewer than 650,000 clones, with 76% as singletons. The material sequenced was PBMCs. The receptors come from a middle-aged woman in good health. Some clones in this sample may be carry-over from other donors' samples. The CDR3 runs from the conserved cysteine through the conserved F or W. A D gene is named only where the DNA matches it firmly. The size entry is marked missing in some rows and otherwise reads once, few, many or a size class.

NA	TRBJ2-5	TRBD1	14	TRBV5-1	TGCGCCAGCAGCTTGGACAGGGGGCGTGAGACCCAGTACTTC	CASSLDRGRETQYF
NA	TRBJ2-7	TRBD2	14	TRBV7-2	TGTGCCAGCAGCTTTGCTGAGCGGGAGGGCGGGCAGTACTTC	CASSFAEREGGQYF
NA	TRBJ2-4	NA	15	TRBV2	TGTGCCAGCAGTGACAGGGTAGCGAGCAAGAACATTCAGTACTTC	CASSDRVASKNIQYF
NA	TRBJ2-3	TRBD1	15	TRBV29-1	TGCAGCGCAGCCAGACAGGGGGCCCGCACAGATACGCAGTATTTT	CSAARQGARTDTQYF
NA	TRBJ2-7	TRBD1	15	TRBV7-9	TGTGCCAGCAGCTCAGACAGGGGGGTCGTTGGCGAGCAGTACTTC	CASSSDRGVVGEQYF
NA	TRBJ1-2	TRBD1	15	TRBV28	TGTGCCAGCAGTTTATGGGTGGGACAGCAGATTGGCTACACCTTC	CASSLWVGQQIGYTF
NA	TRBJ1-2	NA	12	TRBV28	TGTGCCAGCGGGCTGACAGGCCGAGGCTACACCTTC	CASGLTGRGYTF
NA	TRBJ1-5	TRBD1	15	TRBV6-4	TGTGCCAGCAGTGGGCAGACAGGGCATAGTCAGCCCCAGCATTTT	CASSGQTGHSQPQHF
NA	TRBJ2-5	NA	15	TRBV6-6	TGTGCCAGCAGCCCCGGGGGCGGGACGGCTGAGACCCAGTACTTC	CASSPGGGTAETQYF
NA	TRBJ1-2	NA	17	TRBV4-1	TGCGCCAGCAGCCAGACTCCGGGGGCGGGACGCGTCTCTGGCTACACCTTC	CASSQTPGAGRVSGYTF
NA	TRBJ2-5	TRBD2	19	TRBV4-1	TGCGCCAGCAGCCCAAGGTCGCTAGCGGGAGGGCTTTTGGGGGAGACCCAGTACTTC	CASSPRSLAGGLLGETQYF
NA	TRBJ2-1	NA	14	TRBV15	TGTGCCACCAGAAGAGAAATGGCCAACAATGAGCAGTTCTTC	CATRREMANNEQFF
NA	TRBJ2-7	NA	15	TRBV5-1	TGCGCCAGCAGCAGCCCCGAGTGGGGGATCCACGAGCAGTACTTC	CASSSPEWGIHEQYF
once	TRBJ2-5	NA	13	TRBV12-5	TGTGCTAGTGGTTTACAGCCTGGGGAGACCCAGTACTTC	CASGLQPGETQYF
NA	TRBJ2-7	TRBD2	16	TRBV28	TGTGCCAGCAGTTCTCCCGGGACTAGCGGGTCCTACGAGCAGTACTTC	CASSSPGTSGSYEQYF
NA	TRBJ2-5	TRBD1	15	TRBV5-1	TGCGCCAGCAGCCTGGCCGGGACAGGGGAAGAGACCCAGTACTTC	CASSLAGTGEETQYF
NA	TRBJ2-1	NA	19	TRBV14	TGTGCCAGCAGCGAGGGTAGACGGCGCCTGGCGGGACGATCGGTTGGGAAGTTCTTC	CASSEGRRRLAGRSVGKFF
few	TRBJ2-7	TRBD2	17	TRBV5-1	TGCGCCAGCACCGACCCCTCCGGGACTAGCGCATCCTACGAGCAGTACTTC	CASTDPSGTSASYEQYF
NA	TRBJ2-2	TRBD1	16	TRBV27	TGTGCCAGCAGTCCATCAGACAGGGTAATCACCGGGGAGCTGTTTTTT	CASSPSDRVITGELFF
NA	TRBJ2-7	TRBD1	12	TRBV10-3	TGTGCCATCAGCGACAGGGCCTACGAGCAGTACTTC	CAISDRAYEQYF
NA	TRBJ2-1	NA	13	TRBV30	TGTGCCTGGGGGGTGGGCAGATACAATGAGCAGTTCTTC	CAWGVGRYNEQFF
NA	TRBJ1-1	NA	12	TRBV28	TGTGCCAGCAGCATACTTACAGGGAAAGCTTTCTTT	CASSILTGKAFF
NA	TRBJ2-1	NA	15	TRBV5-1	TGCGCCAGCAGCTTACGGCCGGGAGATGGGGATGAGCAGTTCTTC	CASSLRPGDGDEQFF
NA	TRBJ2-1	NA	12	TRBV7-7	TGTGCCAGCAGCTTAGCGGGGGGTGAGCAGTTCTTC	CASSLAGGEQFF